This is a list of T cell receptor beta chains from one sample in a study of shared clonotypes between healthy human individuals. Using immunoSEQ multiplex PCR, the repertoire was profiled, and TCRdb retains in-frame clones only, with some absent. The table has about 460,000 clones, 75% to 80% seen once. Material: PBMCs. These receptors originate from a woman in her forties in good health. Some clones in this sample may be carry-over from other donors' samples. The CDR3 runs from the conserved cysteine through the conserved F or W. A D gene is named only where the DNA matches it firmly. A row's size may be missing; if present it is once, few, many or a size class.

J | V | D | size | DNA | CDR3
TRBJ2-7 | TRBV7-2 | - | - | TGTGCCAGCAGCTCCGAGAGAGATGGCGAGCAGTACTTC | CASSSERDGEQYF
TRBJ1-4 | TRBV2 | - | - | TGTGCCAGCAGTGCAAGGGAAAGGGAAAAACTGTTTTTT | CASSAREREKLFF
TRBJ2-3 | TRBV11-2 | - | - | TGTGCCAGCAGCCCTAATCGGGGAGGCACAGATACGCAGTATTTT | CASSPNRGGTDTQYF
TRBJ1-3 | TRBV30 | - | many | TGTGCCTGGGCACCGGGACTCCGCGGAAACACCATATATTTT | CAWAPGLRGNTIYF
TRBJ2-7 | TRBV27 | - | - | TGTGCCAGCAGTTTTGCAGGGAGCTACGAGCAGTACTTC | CASSFAGSYEQYF
TRBJ1-5 | TRBV7-9 | TRBD1 | - | TGTGCCAGCAGCTTAGCAGGGACAGGGACAAGTCAGCCCCAGCATTTT | CASSLAGTGTSQPQHF
TRBJ2-7 | TRBV5-1 | TRBD2 | - | TGCGCCAGCAGCTTGCCCCTAGCGGGAGCATACGAGCAGTACTTC | CASSLPLAGAYEQYF
TRBJ2-7 | TRBV10-2 | - | - | TGCGCCAGCAGTGATGCCTACGAGCAGTACTTC | CASSDAYEQYF
TRBJ2-3 | TRBV7-2 | - | few | TGTGCCAGCAGCTTAGCCTACCACCAGGATACGCAGTATTTT | CASSLAYHQDTQYF
TRBJ2-2 | TRBV6-1 | TRBD2 | once | TGTGCCAGCAGTGGGCTAGCGGATACCGGGGAGCTGTTTTTT | CASSGLADTGELFF
TRBJ2-1 | TRBV11-3 | TRBD1 | - | TGTGCCAGCAGCGATAGGGGACAGGGGAGGGAGGAGCAGTTCTTC | CASSDRGQGREEQFF
TRBJ1-1 | TRBV5-1 | TRBD1 | few | TGCGCCAGCAGCTCACAGGGGTTTACTGAAGCTTTCTTT | CASSSQGFTEAFF
TRBJ2-3 | TRBV5-6 | TRBD2 | - | TGTGCCAGCAGCGGAGGGACTAGCAGAAGTGTCACAGATACGCAGTATTTT | CASSGGTSRSVTDTQYF
TRBJ1-1 | TRBV11-2 | - | - | TGTGCCAGCAGCTTAGATGGCGGGGAAGCTTTCTTT | CASSLDGGEAFF
TRBJ2-7 | TRBV6-6 | - | - | TGTGCCAGCAGTTTTGAGCCCAGCTCCTACGAGCAGTACTTC | CASSFEPSSYEQYF
TRBJ1-1 | TRBV7-6 | - | - | TGTGCCAGCAGCCAAGCCCTGAACACTGAAGCTTTCTTT | CASSQALNTEAFF
TRBJ2-7 | TRBV6-5 | - | - | TGTGCCAGCAGTTACTCTTCCTACGAGCAGTACTTC | CASSYSSYEQYF
TRBJ1-1 | TRBV4-1 | TRBD1 | - | TGCGCCAGCAGAGGCCGGGACAGGGGGGAGAACACTGAAGCTTTCTTT | CASRGRDRGENTEAFF
TRBJ2-1 | TRBV2 | TRBD2 | once | TGTGCCAGCAAGAATAGCGGGAGGGCCGGGAATGAGCAGTTCTTC | CASKNSGRAGNEQFF
TRBJ1-5 | TRBV7-9 | - | - | TGTGCCAGCAGCTTAGGCTGGGGTCAGCCCCAGCATTTT | CASSLGWGQPQHF
TRBJ1-3 | TRBV11-2 | - | - | TGTGCCAGCAGCCCCCACTCTGGAAACACCATATATTTT | CASSPHSGNTIYF
TRBJ2-2 | TRBV29-1 | - | - | TGCAGCGTTGACAGGGTCGGGTCGGGGGAGCTGTTTTTT | CSVDRVGSGELFF
TRBJ1-5 | TRBV13 | - | - | TGTGCCAGCAGCTTTGGTAGCAATCAGCCCCAGCATTTT | CASSFGSNQPQHF
TRBJ1-1 | TRBV28 | - | once | TGTGCCAGCGCAATACAGGCAAACACTGAAGCTTTCTTT | CASAIQANTEAFF
TRBJ2-1 | TRBV12-5 | - | - | TGTGCTAGTGGTTTCGGGACTGAGCAGTTCTTC | CASGFGTEQFF
TRBJ2-3 | TRBV11-2 | TRBD2 | - | TGTGCCAGCAGCTTATTGGGACTAGCGAGTAGAGATACGCAGTATTTT | CASSLLGLASRDTQYF
TRBJ1-5 | TRBV4-2 | - | many | TGTGCCAGCAGCCATAACGGGGAGGGTGGACAGCCCCAGCATTTT | CASSHNGEGGQPQHF
TRBJ2-7 | TRBV28 | - | once | TGTGCCAGCAGTCTCCGGGGACCAAACTACGAGCAGTACTTC | CASSLRGPNYEQYF
TRBJ2-1 | TRBV9 | - | - | TGTGCCAGCAGCGTAGCCCTCCGAGGTGAGCAGTTCTTC | CASSVALRGEQFF
TRBJ2-2 | TRBV7-9 | - | - | TGTGCCAGCAGCGACGGGTGGGTGGCGGACACCGGGGAGCTGTTTTTT | CASSDGWVADTGELFF
TRBJ2-5 | TRBV7-2 | TRBD1 | - | TGTGCCAGCAGCTTTGGCAGGGGGCTGGAGACCCAGTACTTC | CASSFGRGLETQYF
TRBJ2-7 | TRBV28 | - | - | TGTGCCAGCAGTTTGGGTCAGGTGTCCGAGCAGTACTTC | CASSLGQVSEQYF
TRBJ2-3 | TRBV4-3 | - | - | TGCGCCAGCAGCCAGGGAAGTTCCACAGATACGCAGTATTTT | CASSQGSSTDTQYF